The rows below give T cell receptor beta chains drawn from one sample of a study of cytomegalovirus exposure and HLA in healthy donors. Assay: immunoSEQ multiplex PCR; the TCRdb copy retains only in-frame clones and omits some. Counted here are hundreds of thousands of clones, around 64% occurring once; the ten biggest clones make up 2.6%. Sequencing was performed on PBMCs. All receptors derive from a man aged 35 to 55 in good health and CMV-seropositive. CDR3s include the opening cysteine and the closing phenylalanine or tryptophan. The D gene is left open where the match is weak. Clone size appears in some rows only: once, few, many, or a class for an expanded clone.

TRBJ2-7 TRBD2 - TRBV9 TGTGCCAGCAGCCCCATGGGTAGCGGGGCCTCCTACGAGCAGTACTTC CASSPMGSGASYEQYF
TRBJ2-3 TRBD2 once TRBV7-8 TGTGCCAGCAGCTTGAGCGGGGTGAGCACAGATACGCAGTATTTT CASSLSGVSTDTQYF
TRBJ1-2 - - TRBV6-5 TGTGCCAGCAGTTACTCGGGGGACGGGGGCTATGGCTACACCTTC CASSYSGDGGYGYTF
TRBJ2-1 - few TRBV2 TGTGCCAGCAGTGAAGGAGGGAGTGAGCAGTTCTTC CASSEGGSEQFF
TRBJ2-7 - - TRBV5-6 TGTGCCAGCAGCTTGGCTGGACGGGGATACGAGCAGTACTTC CASSLAGRGYEQYF
TRBJ2-7 TRBD2 - TRBV6-6 TGTGCCAGCAGTGCGGGAGCAACCTACGAGCAGTACTTC CASSAGATYEQYF
TRBJ1-6 - - TRBV19 TGTGCCAGTAGTCCCCAGAACGCCTATAATTCACCCCTCCACTTT CASSPQNAYNSPLHF
TRBJ1-1 TRBD1 - TRBV19 TGTGCCAGTAGTATAAGACAGGGGAACACTGAAGCTTTCTTT CASSIRQGNTEAFF
TRBJ2-3 TRBD1 - TRBV29-1 TGCAGCGTTGTAGGGACAGGGGGCGGTACAGATACGCAGTATTTT CSVVGTGGGTDTQYF
TRBJ1-1 - - TRBV4-3 TGCGCCAGCAGCCAAGTCGGGAGTGAGGGAAGAGGAACTGAAGCTTTCTTT CASSQVGSEGRGTEAFF
TRBJ2-2 - - TRBV29-1 TGCAGCGTTTTAGTAGGGGTCAACACCGGGGAGCTGTTTTTT CSVLVGVNTGELFF
TRBJ2-3 - few TRBV4-1 TGCGCCAGCAGCCAAGAGAGGGACACTCACACAGATACGCAGTATTTT CASSQERDTHTDTQYF
TRBJ2-1 - - TRBV27 TGTGCCAGCAGTTTACGAGGTCGAGAGCAGTTCTTC CASSLRGREQFF
TRBJ2-2 TRBD2 once TRBV11-2 TGTGCCAGCAGCCAGACTAGCGGGGGAACCGGGGAGCTGTTTTTT CASSQTSGGTGELFF
TRBJ2-1 - - TRBV28 TGTGCCAGCAGTTTACTCGGTCCCCGTGAGCAGTTCTTC CASSLLGPREQFF
TRBJ1-4 TRBD1 - TRBV18 TGTGCCAGCTCGCTTGACAGGGGAACTAATGAAAAACTGTTTTTT CASSLDRGTNEKLFF
TRBJ2-1 TRBD2 - TRBV2 TGTGCCAGCCGGTTCGGACTAGTTGGGGACAATGAGCAGTTCTTC CASRFGLVGDNEQFF
TRBJ2-7 TRBD1 once TRBV28 TGTGCCACCTTTCGAGACAGGGCATCTTACGAGCAGTACTTC CATFRDRASYEQYF
TRBJ2-7 - - TRBV5-5 TGTGCCAGCAGCCCATCCTACGAGCAGTACTTC CASSPSYEQYF
TRBJ2-2 - - TRBV5-1 TGCGCCAGCAGCTTGGACCCGGAGGCCGGGGAGCTGTTTTTT CASSLDPEAGELFF
TRBJ2-2 - few TRBV10-3 TGTGCCATCGGAGGACAGATTAACACCGGGGAGCTGTTTTTT CAIGGQINTGELFF
TRBJ1-1 - - TRBV4-1 TGCGCCAGCAGCCTATCGGTTGGAGGTCCTGAAGCTTTCTTT CASSLSVGGPEAFF
TRBJ2-1 - - TRBV6-4 TGTGCCAGCAGTGACGGGTTGGGGGCCACCTACAATGAGCAGTTCTTC CASSDGLGATYNEQFF
TRBJ2-1 - - TRBV5-4 TGTGCCAGCAGCTTGGGAGGTTACAATGAGCAGTTCTTC CASSLGGYNEQFF
TRBJ2-7 - - TRBV6-1 TGTGCCAGCAGTGACCTGGATGGCAGGGGACCTTCCTACGAGCAGTACTTC CASSDLDGRGPSYEQYF
TRBJ1-2 TRBD1 - TRBV29-1 TGCAGCGTTGAGACAGGGGTGAACCCTCAATCGCCAAACTTTGGCTACACCTTC CSVETGVNPQSPNFGYTF
TRBJ1-6 TRBD1 - TRBV25-1 TGTGCCAGCAGTGCGGGGACAGGGGGCGGTCTTAATTCACCCCTCCACTTT CASSAGTGGGLNSPLHF
TRBJ2-3 TRBD2 few TRBV4-1 TGCGCCAGCAGCCAGTCTAGCGGGCCTAGCACAGATACGCAGTATTTT CASSQSSGPSTDTQYF
TRBJ2-1 - - TRBV4-1 TGCGCCAGCAGCCAAGAAACCCCAGGGTCGTACAAACAGTTCTTC CASSQETPGSYKQFF
TRBJ2-6 TRBD2 once TRBV28 TGTGCTCACGGGAGGGACTCTGGGGCCAACGTCCTGACTTTC CAHGRDSGANVLTF
TRBJ2-1 TRBD2 - TRBV11-2 TGTGCCAGCAGCTTAGGTAGCGGGGGGGCCCTTCTCAATGAGCAGTTCTTC CASSLGSGGALLNEQFF
TRBJ2-5 TRBD2 - TRBV5-4 TGTGCCAGCAGCTCAAAGACAAGCGGGGGGGCAAAGACCCAGTACTTC CASSSKTSGGAKTQYF
TRBJ2-1 TRBD1 - TRBV7-3 TGTGCCAGCAGCTTATCACAGGGGGATGCCTACAATGAGCAGTTCTTC CASSLSQGDAYNEQFF
TRBJ1-3 - - TRBV7-9 TGTGCCAGCAGCTTAGCTAGAGGAGTTAGCTCTGGAAACACCATATATTTT CASSLARGVSSGNTIYF
TRBJ2-1 - - TRBV5-1 TGCGCCAGCAGCTATCATCCGGGAAATGAGCAGTTCTTC CASSYHPGNEQFF
TRBJ2-7 TRBD1 few TRBV5-1 TGCGCCAGCAGCGTCTCGACAGGGACGATATACGAGCAGTACTTC CASSVSTGTIYEQYF
TRBJ1-4 - - TRBV19 TGTGCCAGTAGTTTGCGTGAAAAACTGTTTTTT CASSLREKLFF
TRBJ2-3 TRBD1 - TRBV9 TGTGCCAGCAGCGTGGGACAGCCCAGGTCGGATACGCAGTATTTT CASSVGQPRSDTQYF
TRBJ1-2 - - TRBV7-9 TGTGCCAGCAGCTCGCCCCCGGGTTATAGCGGCTACACCTTC CASSSPPGYSGYTF
TRBJ2-7 - - TRBV7-8 TGTGCCAGCAGCCCTCAAAGTTTCGTGGGGGGAGTCGAGCAGTACTTC CASSPQSFVGGVEQYF
TRBJ1-4 TRBD1 - TRBV7-6 TGTGCCAGCAGCTCTCGACAGGGAAGTGCTAATGAAAAACTGTTTTTT CASSSRQGSANEKLFF
TRBJ1-6 - - TRBV9 TGTGCCAGCAGCTCGGGACAAAATTCACCCCTCCACTTT CASSSGQNSPLHF
TRBJ2-3 TRBD2 - TRBV11-1 TGTGCCAGCAGCCACCTCACTAGCGGGGCTAGCACAGATACGCAGTATTTT CASSHLTSGASTDTQYF
TRBJ2-7 TRBD1 - TRBV28 TGTGCCAGCAGTTTAGGGACAGCCTTCGCCCGGTACGAGCAGTACTTC CASSLGTAFARYEQYF
TRBJ2-7 TRBD1 - TRBV2 TGTGCCAGCAGCGGGACAGGGGGCTGGTCTTACTTC CASSGTGGWSYF
TRBJ2-2 TRBD2 - TRBV10-3 TGTGCCATCAGTGGGCCTAGCGGGGGGGCTGACACCGGGGAGCTGTTTTTT CAISGPSGGADTGELFF
TRBJ1-4 - - TRBV27 TGTGCCAGTGGGCGGAGGGCAGCTAATGAAAAACTGTTTTTT CASGRRAANEKLFF
TRBJ2-7 - - TRBV11-2 TGTGCCAGCAGCCAAACTAGGACCTACGAGCAGTACTTC CASSQTRTYEQYF
TRBJ2-1 TRBD1 - TRBV28 TGTGCCAGCAGTTTTCAGGGGGCAAGGAACAATGAGCAGTTCTTC CASSFQGARNNEQFF
TRBJ2-5 - - TRBV13 TGTGCCAGCAGCGACGCGGGGCCCCAAGAGACCCAGTACTTC CASSDAGPQETQYF
TRBJ1-2 TRBD1 - TRBV6-1 TGTGCCAGCTCCGGGACAGGGGTTCGCTACACCTTC CASSGTGVRYTF
TRBJ2-1 - - TRBV9 TGTGCCAGCAGCCCTGGGGGGGAGCAGTTCTTC CASSPGGEQFF
TRBJ1-2 TRBD1 once TRBV5-6 TGTGCCAGCAGCCGGACAGGGGCGAACTATGGCTACACCTTC CASSRTGANYGYTF